The clone carrying this T cell receptor (beta chain) is a singleton in its sample. Sequencing used immunoSEQ multiplex PCR; TCRdb keeps in-frame clones, though not all of them. The profile shows about 75,000 clones, about 90% of them singletons. The record originates from a study of technical replicates of blood from several donors. CDR1 and CDR2 (germline): MGHRA, YSYEKL. This CDR3 region has 14 residues. V was trimmed by 3 bases and J by 2 bases, leaving 11 bases between them. Sequences were obtained from T cells isolated from PBMCs. The chain employs TRBV4-1 and TRBJ2-7; possible D gene TRBD2, 6 bases. The TCR originated in a human donor in good health. The CDR3, as DNA: TGCGCCAGCAGCCAGGAGGGCACCACCTACGAGCAGTACTTC. It specifies CASSQEGTTYEQYF.